This TCR beta chain stems from a study of blood T cells in healthy people across ages. On this clonotype itself: What it binds is unknown.

General study results and limits: Samples with more naive T cells showed higher observed beta diversity. Lack of knowledge of donor CMV status possibly confounded expanded clonotype changes.

Together with a sample-barcoded 5' primer, a J-beta primer mix was included in a second PCR lasting about 6 to 11 cycles. Every cDNA was tagged by a template-switch adaptor with 12 random nucleotides. TCRdb reanalysed the 5' RACE reads using MiXCR and keeps one entry per CDR3 protein. The data contain some 760,000 distinct CDR3 sequences, approximately 25% of them singletons. With 5 bases clipped from V and 4 bases from J, the junction kept 19 bases outside the gene matches. This CDR3 has 18 amino acids. The germline V gene has CDR1 SEHNR and CDR2 FQNEAQ (reference sequence). The sample also formed part of further work on T cells of mothers and their children. That paper adds: RNA was extracted, and all of it went into cDNA synthesis at about 1.6 ug per 15 ul.

This sequence joins TRBV7-9 and TRBJ1-1; 7 positions agree with TRBD1. The sequence derives from a boy younger than 18 in good health. The source material was blood. CDR3 loop: CASSPIQQGGEIGTEAFF. Here the CDR3 DNA reads TGTGCCAGCAGCCCTATACAGCAAGGGGGCGAGATCGGCACTGAAGCTTTCTTT.